This entry features one T cell receptor (beta chain) sequence. The germline V gene has CDR1 SGHRS and CDR2 YFSETQ. V was shortened by 5 bases and J by 2 bases, with 15 bases between the two germline ends. This CDR3 spans 15 amino acids. The data originate from a study of cytomegalovirus exposure and HLA in healthy donors. Sequencing was performed with immunoSEQ multiplex PCR; in TCRdb, only in-frame clones are kept and a portion is missing. This table holds roughly 80,000 clones, around 94% found once. This TCR derives from a man younger than 35 in good health and CMV-seronegative. The specimen was PBMCs. This rearrangement joins TRBV5-1 to TRBJ2-3; the D gene is possibly TRBD2 (6 bases). The CDR3 DNA is TGCGCCAGCAGACAATCTAGCGAGGCCACAGATACGCAGTATTTT. Translating gives CASRQSSEATDTQYF.